Sequencing of this TCR beta chain was carried out in a study of T cell responses to AZD1222 COVID-19 vaccine. Looking at the study overall: It was second doses at about 4 or about 12 weeks that were pooled.

J gave up 3 bases and V 6 bases, and 0 bases lay outside the gene matches. Germline CDR1 is DFQATT and CDR2 is SNEGSKA (reference sequence). This CDR3 region has 11 residues. The table came from immunoSEQ multiplex PCR; TCRdb's copy has only in-frame clones and leaves some out. The data contain about 100,000 clones, 86% of them singletons. The TCR originated in an adult in good health. The chain combines TRBV20-1 with TRBJ2-5; 8 bases agree with TRBD1. The sequences come from peripheral blood, collected on day 0 of AZD1222 vaccination. The CDR3 loop reads CSATGEETQYF. The CDR3 nucleotides are TGCAGTGCGACAGGGGAAGAGACCCAGTACTTC.